A single sample gave rise to the 8 T cell receptor beta chains below, sequenced in a study of T cell responses to AZD1222 COVID-19 vaccine. Method: immunoSEQ multiplex PCR; TCRdb's copy keeps in-frame clones and lacks some. The sample shows roughly 98,000 clones, approximately 84% of them seen only once. The starting material was peripheral blood, obtained 28 days after the second AZD1222 dose. The receptors were sampled from an adult who received the AZD1222 COVID-19 vaccine.

The chain combines TRBV28 with TRBJ1-5; 7 positions agree with TRBD1. The CDR3 length is 15 residues. J lost 3 bases, V lost 4 bases, and 6 bases had no gene match. Germline V lookup: CDR1 MDHEN, CDR2 SYDVKM. The CDR3 region is CASSSGQVNNQPQHF. The CDR3, as DNA: TGTGCCAGCAGTTCAGGACAGGTGAACAATCAGCCCCAGCATTTT. The full variable domain, in which reference TRBV28 and TRBJ1-5 provide the parts outside the CDR3, is DVKVTQSSRYLVKRTGEKVFLECVQDMDHENMFWYRQDPGLGLRLIYFSYDVKMKEKGDIPEGYSVSREKKERFSLILESASTNQTSMYLCASSSGQVNNQPQHFGDGTRLSIL.

This clone was seen more than once but under ten times. This rearrangement joins TRBV18 to TRBJ2-7; no reliable D call. Germline values: CDR1 KGHSH, CDR2 LQKENI. V lost 2 bases, J lost 2 bases, and 10 bases lay in between. This CDR3 has 14 amino acids. The CDR3 spells CASSPSTEAYEQYF. CDR3 DNA: TGTGCCAGCTCACCAAGTACAGAAGCCTACGAGCAGTACTTC.

The chain recombines TRBV5-1 with TRBJ2-7, with D tentatively TRBD1 (6 bases). V was shortened by 3 bases and J by 6 bases, with 16 bases between the two germline ends. CDR1 is SGHRS and CDR2 is YFSETQ in the germline V gene. This CDR3 spans 14 amino acids. The CDR3 region has the DNA TGCGCCAGCAGCTGGGGAGACAGGTTCCCCGAGCAGTACTTC. Protein sequence: CASSWGDRFPEQYF.

This clone was observed once. The chain recombines TRBV27 with TRBJ1-1; the D is unclear. The CDR3 extends over 14 amino acids. Germline CDR1 and CDR2: MNHEY and SMNVEV (reference sequence). V was cut by 0 bases and J by 1 base, with 6 bases left in between. The CDR3 coding sequence is TGTGCCAGCAGTTTATCGATCTGGAACACTGAAGCTTTCTTT. This translates into CASSLSIWNTEAFF.

A few counts support this clone. The chain is built from TRBV18 and TRBJ1-1, with D hard to call. Deletions cut 3 bases from V and 5 bases from J, with 7 bases between. CDR3 size: 12 residues. The germline gives CDR1 KGHSH, CDR2 LQKENI. The CDR3 protein is CASSPALTEAFF. The CDR3 nucleotides read TGTGCCAGCTCACCGGCCCTAACTGAAGCTTTCTTT.

Written as DNA, the CDR3 is TGTGCCAGCAGCTTAGTATGGGGGAGTGCGAAGGCCTACAATGAGCAGTTCTTC. Translating it yields CASSLVWGSAKAYNEQFF. The chain employs TRBV7-6 and TRBJ2-1; D may correspond to TRBD1 or TRBD2 (5 bases each). In germline, CDR1 is SGHVS, CDR2 FNYEAQ. V shed 1 base and J shed 2 bases, with 18 bases lying between them. The CDR3 spans 18 residues.

This clone came up a few times. V gene TRBV5-1 combines with J gene TRBJ2-1; weak D call: TRBD2 (5 bases). The CDR3 has 16 residues. From germline, CDR1 is SGHRS and CDR2 YFSETQ. Deletions cut 0 bases from V and 0 bases from J, with 10 bases between. Here the CDR3 reads CASSLGGWSSYNEQFF. As DNA, the CDR3 is TGCGCCAGCAGCTTGGGCGGGTGGAGCTCCTACAATGAGCAGTTCTTC.

The V gene is TRBV7-9, the J gene TRBJ2-6, with 7 bases aligning to TRBD2. This CDR3 contains 17 residues. V shed 5 bases and J 2 bases; nucleotides not matched to a gene: 9. Germline V lookup: CDR1 SEHNR, CDR2 FQNEAQ (reference sequence). The CDR3 region is CASSPGRRETGANVLTF. The CDR3 DNA reads TGTGCCAGCAGCCCCGGACGGCGGGAGACTGGGGCCAACGTCCTGACTTTC.